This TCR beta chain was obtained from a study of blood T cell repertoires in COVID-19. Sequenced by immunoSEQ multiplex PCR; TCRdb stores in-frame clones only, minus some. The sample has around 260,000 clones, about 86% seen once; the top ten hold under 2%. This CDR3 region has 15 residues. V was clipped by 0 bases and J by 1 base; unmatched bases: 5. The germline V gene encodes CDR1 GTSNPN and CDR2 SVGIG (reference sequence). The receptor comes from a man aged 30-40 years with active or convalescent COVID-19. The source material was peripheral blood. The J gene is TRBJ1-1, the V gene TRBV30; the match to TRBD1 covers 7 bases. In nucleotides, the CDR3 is TGTGCCTGGAGTGTACTTCGGACAGGGAACACTGAAGCTTTCTTT. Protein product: CAWSVLRTGNTEAFF.